A selection of T cell receptor beta chains follows, all from one sample in a study of shared clonotypes between healthy human individuals. Sequenced by immunoSEQ multiplex PCR; TCRdb stores in-frame clones only, minus some. Of over a million clones listed, about 76% are singletons. Sequencing was performed on memory CD4+ T cells sorted from blood. These TCRs come from a man in his late teens or twenties in good health. The CDR3 runs from the conserved cysteine through the conserved F or W. D genes are given only for firm matches. Clone size is given for some rows only: seen once, a few or many times, or a class if the clone is expanded.

TRBJ2-7,NA,TRBV18,TRBD1,CASSTGTGLYEQYF,TGTGCCAGCTCAACCGGGACAGGCCTTTACGAGCAGTACTTC
TRBJ2-7,NA,TRBV2,NA,CASRETGVYEQYF,TGTGCCAGCAGGGAGACAGGCGTCTACGAGCAGTACTTC
TRBJ2-7,NA,TRBV6-1,NA,CASSEEQGPTYEQYF,TGTGCCAGCAGTGAGGAACAGGGCCCCACCTACGAGCAGTACTTC
TRBJ2-7,NA,TRBV7-2,TRBD2,CASSPTSGRASYEQYF,TGTGCCAGCAGCCCGACTAGCGGGAGGGCCTCCTACGAGCAGTACTTC
TRBJ2-3,NA,TRBV28,TRBD1,CASSRTGSADTQYF,TGTGCCAGCAGTAGGACAGGGAGTGCAGATACGCAGTATTTT
TRBJ1-1,NA,TRBV5-6,NA,CASSLTRRTMNTEAFF,TGTGCCAGCAGCTTAACCCGCAGGACAATGAACACTGAAGCTTTCTTT
TRBJ2-1,NA,TRBV5-1,TRBD1,CASSLSGQEYNEQFF,TGCGCCAGCAGCTTGAGTGGACAGGAATACAATGAGCAGTTCTTC
TRBJ1-4,many,TRBV7-9,NA,CASRPERPNEKLFF,TGTGCCAGCAGGCCCGAAAGGCCTAATGAAAAACTGTTTTTT
TRBJ1-5,NA,TRBV10-2,NA,CASSETGVNNQPQHF,TGCGCCAGCAGTGAGACAGGCGTGAACAATCAGCCCCAGCATTTT
TRBJ2-2,NA,TRBV11-2,TRBD2,CASRGLAGSGELFF,TGTGCCAGCAGAGGACTAGCGGGATCCGGGGAGCTGTTTTTT
TRBJ1-4,NA,TRBV5-8,NA,CASSLGDRDEKLFF,TGTGCCAGCAGCTTGGGGGACCGTGATGAAAAACTGTTTTTT
TRBJ2-6,NA,TRBV7-2,NA,CASSLVSGGSGANVLTF,TGTGCCAGCAGCCTGGTTTCAGGGGGGTCTGGGGCCAACGTCCTGACTTTC
TRBJ2-2,NA,TRBV6-5,NA,CASSYARGGRTGELFF,TGTGCCAGCAGTTACGCGAGGGGGGGCCGAACCGGGGAGCTGTTTTTT
TRBJ1-5,NA,TRBV9,NA,CASSVGEGGQPQHF,TGTGCCAGCAGCGTAGGTGAAGGGGGTCAGCCCCAGCATTTT
TRBJ2-5,few,TRBV5-5,TRBD2,CASSSVAGGQETQYF,TGTGCCAGCAGTAGCGTAGCGGGGGGCCAAGAGACCCAGTACTTC
TRBJ1-2,NA,TRBV6-1,TRBD1,CASRDTGTATGYTF,TGTGCCAGCAGGGATACCGGGACAGCGACGGGCTACACCTTC
TRBJ1-1,NA,TRBV10-3,NA,CAITGTGLYTEAFF,TGTGCCATCACCGGGACCGGCCTTTACACTGAAGCTTTCTTT
TRBJ1-1,NA,TRBV13,TRBD1,CATARTGPTEAFF,TGTGCCACCGCTCGGACAGGGCCCACTGAAGCTTTCTTT
TRBJ2-5,NA,TRBV28,NA,CASSRDSSQETQYF,TGTGCCAGCAGCCGTGACAGTTCACAAGAGACCCAGTACTTC
TRBJ2-5,many,TRBV2,TRBD2,CATPGLAEETQYF,TGTGCCACTCCGGGACTAGCGGAAGAGACCCAGTACTTC
TRBJ2-7,once,TRBV6-5,NA,CASSYSGTTVIHEQYF,TGTGCCAGCAGTTACTCTGGGACAACAGTAATTCACGAGCAGTACTTC
TRBJ2-1,NA,TRBV18,NA,CASSPTSNEQFF,TGTGCCAGCTCACCAACTAGCAATGAGCAGTTCTTC
TRBJ1-1,NA,TRBV9,NA,CASSVRWGGTEAFF,TGTGCCAGCAGCGTAAGGTGGGGAGGAACTGAAGCTTTCTTT
TRBJ1-1,once,TRBV7-2,NA,CASSLSWDPLGEAFF,TGTGCCAGCAGCTTAAGTTGGGATCCTTTAGGGGAAGCTTTCTTT
TRBJ1-6,NA,TRBV30,NA,CAWNWGRSPLHF,TGTGCCTGGAATTGGGGAAGATCACCCCTCCACTTT
TRBJ1-2,NA,TRBV5-1,NA,CASSLAGQLGYTF,TGCGCCAGCAGCTTGGCCGGGCAACTTGGCTACACCTTC
TRBJ2-5,NA,TRBV19,NA,CASSMGDTGETQYF,TGTGCCAGTAGTATGGGGGACACCGGAGAGACCCAGTACTTC
TRBJ1-1,NA,TRBV6-1,NA,CASSGAGNTEAFF,TGTGCCAGCTCAGGGGCGGGGAACACTGAAGCTTTCTTT
TRBJ1-5,NA,TRBV6-1,NA,CASSAGNSNQPQHF,TGTGCCAGCAGTGCAGGGAATAGCAATCAGCCCCAGCATTTT
TRBJ1-1,NA,TRBV20-1,NA,CSAQGRPEAFF,TGCAGTGCCCAGGGACGGCCTGAAGCTTTCTTT
TRBJ1-1,once,TRBV28,NA,CASSPTSLNTEAFF,TGTGCCAGCTCCCCGACAAGCTTGAACACTGAAGCTTTCTTT
TRBJ2-5,NA,TRBV2,TRBD2,CASSRGDSAVRTQYF,TGTGCCAGCAGTCGGGGGGACTCGGCGGTGCGGACCCAGTACTTC
TRBJ1-6,few,TRBV28,TRBD1,CASSLRTGGGSPLHF,TGTGCCAGCAGTCTCCGGACAGGCGGGGGGTCACCCCTCCACTTT
TRBJ1-3,NA,TRBV7-2,TRBD1,CASSLRTGENTIYF,TGTGCCAGCAGCTTAAGGACAGGGGAGAACACCATATATTTT
TRBJ2-7,NA,TRBV10-2,NA,CASSEGLVGEQYF,TGCGCCAGCAGTGAGGGACTGGTCGGGGAGCAGTACTTC
TRBJ1-5,NA,TRBV18,NA,CASSPDEGSQHF,TGTGCCAGCTCACCCGACGAAGGGTCCCAGCATTTT
TRBJ2-1,NA,TRBV18,TRBD2,CASTGLASEQFF,TGTGCCAGCACGGGACTAGCTTCTGAGCAGTTCTTC
TRBJ1-1,NA,TRBV28,NA,CASSLLRLGAFF,TGTGCCAGCAGTTTACTGAGGCTGGGAGCTTTCTTT
TRBJ1-5,NA,TRBV10-2,NA,CASSETGTNQPQHF,TGCGCCAGCAGTGAGACAGGGACCAATCAGCCCCAGCATTTT
TRBJ1-5,NA,TRBV4-1,TRBD1,CASSQGLAGGSNQPQHF,TGCGCCAGCAGCCAAGGGTTGGCAGGGGGCAGCAATCAGCCCCAGCATTTT
TRBJ2-1,few,TRBV5-1,TRBD2,CASSLTSVSYNEQFF,TGCGCCAGCAGCTTGACTAGCGTCTCCTACAATGAGCAGTTCTTC
TRBJ2-3,few,TRBV2,NA,CASSEMAGASNTQYF,TGTGCCAGCAGTGAAATGGCGGGGGCATCAAATACGCAGTATTTT
TRBJ1-1,NA,TRBV10-3,TRBD1,CAIRGGGMNTEAFF,TGTGCCATCAGGGGAGGGGGCATGAACACTGAAGCTTTCTTT
TRBJ1-1,NA,TRBV7-2,TRBD1,CASTNRDRGLNTEAFF,TGTGCCAGCACCAACCGGGACAGGGGGTTGAACACTGAAGCTTTCTTT
TRBJ2-6,NA,TRBV7-2,NA,CASSLEPGANVLTF,TGTGCCAGCAGCTTAGAACCTGGGGCCAACGTCCTGACTTTC
TRBJ2-3,NA,TRBV18,TRBD2,CASSPYAGGPADTQYF,TGTGCCAGCTCACCATACGCGGGAGGGCCGGCAGATACGCAGTATTTT
TRBJ1-6,NA,TRBV6-6,TRBD1,CASGTETNSPLHF,TGTGCCAGCGGGACAGAGACTAATTCACCCCTCCACTTT
TRBJ2-2,few,TRBV29-1,TRBD2,CSVSGDLAELFF,TGCAGCGTTAGTGGCGACCTAGCGGAACTGTTTTTT
TRBJ1-1,many,TRBV6-5,TRBD1,CASSTPDRAEAFF,TGTGCCAGCAGCACCCCAGACAGGGCGGAAGCTTTCTTT
TRBJ2-6,NA,TRBV7-2,TRBD2,CASSLARLSIGLAGAGANVLTF,TGTGCCAGCAGCTTAGCTCGGTTATCTATTGGACTAGCGGGAGCCGGGGCCAACGTCCTGACTTTC
TRBJ1-3,once,TRBV7-9,NA,CASSLWDKSSGNTIYF,TGTGCCAGCAGCTTATGGGACAAGAGCTCTGGAAACACCATATATTTT
TRBJ1-1,NA,TRBV6-1,TRBD1,CASSGRGETEAFF,TGTGCCAGCAGTGGCAGGGGGGAGACTGAAGCTTTCTTT